This TCR beta chain originates from a study of cytomegalovirus exposure and HLA in healthy donors (dated by TCRdb to 2017 to 2019). Regarding the complete study: According to an earlier analysis of 587 of the donors, about 170 million T cells yielded 95 million to 140 million unique TCR beta sequences and approximately 280 Gb of sequence data. An early release that covered about 600 HLA-typed donors contained around 300 gigabases of sequencing data and about 84 million unique TCR sequences. Among the approximately 420 genotyped donors, about 83% belonged to the genetic ancestry cluster associated with self-reported Caucasian donors. The aim of the study was to test whether cataloging public T cell receptors could identify signatures of past pathogen exposure. The T cell repertoires of several hundred subjects were profiled by immunosequencing and related to cytomegalovirus serostatus. Besides the first cohort of roughly 660 subjects, a separate validation cohort made up of 95 to 150 different subjects was used. To predict cytomegalovirus infection status, the study brought together high-throughput TCR immunosequencing, statistical association of individual TCRs with disease status, and machine learning. To study patterns of TCR occurrence, a later analysis re-analyzed previously published TCR beta repertoires from around 660 donors and added high-resolution HLA genotyping. The later analysis used no new phenotypic data to find candidate immune exposures, relying instead on TCR beta sequences and their occurrence across donors. To decide whether each TCR beta V gene segment behaved as functional or pseudogenic, an earlier analysis of several hundred of the donors relied on high-throughput TCR beta sequencing. Alongside the repertoire data, information on donor age, sex, ethnicity and CMV serostatus was compiled. A later genetic analysis used genome-wide SNP genotypes for about 60% of the roughly 670 donors, treating that subset as a discovery cohort. Every repertoire in the discovery cohort had been generated on one and the same sequencing platform. HLA typing covered class I and class II loci at four-digit resolution. The number of donors typed differed by locus, with about 629-630 for A, B, C, DRB1 and DQB1, roughly 520 for DQA1, 600 to 610 for DPA1, and approximately 470 for DPB1. Because of strong linkage in the cohort, five DR-DQ haplotypes were treated as single units for association and clustering. On average, roughly 250,000 unique TCR beta nucleotide sequences were sequenced per donor among about 400 genotyped donors of the cohort, with roughly 18% of those sequences being non-productive. Summary of the overall study and its limitations: When HLA alleles, especially DR and DQ, strongly co-occurred, TCR associations were difficult to assign to individual alleles. The only immune exposure information available for the cohort was CMV serostatus. Only TCR beta chains were sequenced in this cohort, and the absence of alpha or paired-chain data limited detectable features. Compared with the approximately 670-donor mean, donors in an Asian-associated ancestry cluster had fewer N-insertions in productive TCRs, according to a later genetic analysis. The authors suggested that the approach could potentially be generalized to other disease states and immunological phenotypes. Because counts were too low, under 20 rarely observed V segments, including chromosome 9 orphons, were left out of the earlier analysis of several hundred of the donors. The presence/absence analyses assumed that sequencing depth was roughly uniform across donors, and that assumption may not be true. In a later analysis, the rate of TCR association differed among HLA loci, with DRB1 alleles having the most associated TCRs and HLA-C alleles having the fewest. An earlier analysis of approximately 540 of the donors showed that most TCR beta V segments appeared in productive rearrangements either about 90% or about 30% of the time, which broadly matched IMGT annotations. HLA typing was unavailable for some donors at each locus, so association tests used only the typed subset. In a later analysis, HLA-associated TCR beta chains showed more clonal expansion and lower generation probabilities than non-associated chains that were equally common. The 87-base-pair reads could not distinguish some IMGT-functional V segments, including TRBV6-2 and TRBV6-3, so those segments were excluded. A total of roughly 160 TCR beta chains were listed by the study as associated with cytomegalovirus. In vitro tests confirmed that a few of the cytomegalovirus-associated TCR beta chains recognize cytomegalovirus antigens. Correlated functional status among segregating V segments might reflect linkage disequilibrium, but an unknown experimental factor could not be ruled out. In a later analysis, some 18,000 TCR beta sequences were associated with specific HLA alleles at a false discovery rate of 0.05. A cluster of highly shared sequence variants was judged likely to represent a technical artifact of the sequencing pipeline. The classifier was reported to diagnose cytomegalovirus status with high specificity and sensitivity in both the original cohort and the validation cohort. A later analysis found that most CMV-associated TCR beta chains appeared HLA-restricted, with HLA associations seemingly driven largely by CMV exposure. A later genetic analysis associated a missense DCLRE1C variant with V-gene and J-gene trimming of TCR beta chains, and an independent cohort replicated the association. Most TCR sequences were seen in very few donors, while some public TCRs were found in many individuals. A further reported finding was that TCR beta sequences accurately predicted the HLA-A and HLA-B alleles for most subjects in the first cohort. In a later analysis, several top co-occurrence clusters were reported to appear linked to parvovirus B19, influenza, CMV and Epstein-Barr virus.

The cohort was made up of under 800 healthy bone marrow donors. At the time of sampling, all cohort members were nominally healthy, though unrecorded immune exposures were likely present. The donor tested CMV seronegative and was one of the 352 seronegative cohort members. Every donor gave a peripheral blood sample, and the peripheral blood mononuclear cells from that sample were used for TCR beta sequencing. Genomic DNA was extracted from the blood cell samples with the Qiagen DNeasy Blood Extraction Kit. The method was the immunoSEQ multiplex PCR assay. The multiplex PCR relied on a mix of 60 forward primers for TCR Vbeta segments and 13 reverse primers for TCR Jbeta segments. The CDR3 region of rearranged TCR beta genes was amplified from genomic DNA with a multiplex PCR assay. The amplified TCR beta libraries were sequenced on the Illumina HiSeq System as 87-base-pair reads. In the source study's methods: A later analysis counted about 82 million unique TCR beta chains across the 550 to 750 repertoires, and roughly 9.9 million of these chains were shared by at least two donors. A nearest-neighbor algorithm error-corrected the raw reads and collapsed the reads into unique sequences, merging closely related sequences to remove PCR and sequencing errors. CDR3 sequences were aligned to IMGT reference sequences to assign V, D and J gene segments. For a sequence to be retained, a match of at least six nucleotides was required to both a V gene segment and a J gene segment. A rearrangement counted as productive if the CDR3 had no stop codons and remained in frame with V and J, and every other rearrangement counted as non-productive. CDR3 was defined according to IMGT convention as the region running from the second conserved V-encoded cysteine to the conserved J-encoded phenylalanine. Sequences without an unambiguous match to a single V gene segment were excluded from the earlier analysis of several hundred of the donors. In an earlier analysis of some 590 of the donors, V segments were called functional above 56.7% productive rearrangements and were called segregating when the between-donor standard deviation exceeded 5%. A statistical classification framework was developed to diagnose cytomegalovirus status using the catalog of TCR beta chain sequences. In a later analysis, V and J genes were assigned by comparing TCR nucleotide sequences against IMGT/GENE-DB human TR gene sequences. The TCRdist pipeline was used in a later analysis to assign CDR3 sequences and most-parsimonious VDJ recombination scenarios. In a later analysis, each TCR beta chain was defined by its CDR3 amino acid sequence together with its V-gene family, and reads lacking a unique V-gene family were excluded. As a way to deal with suspected cross-contamination and a sequencing artifact, a later analysis dropped 640 or so nucleotide sequences that were highly shared and had low generation probability. For each public chain, a later analysis derived a clonal expansion index from normalized ranks of inferred template counts within each repertoire. In a later analysis, generation probabilities were computed with a VDJ recombination model fitted to out-of-frame rearrangements, and the resulting probabilities were checked against IGoR. In a later analysis, hypergeometric tests were used to score TCR-TCR, TCR-HLA and TCR-CMV co-occurrence, with a repertoire-size bias correction applied to TCR pairs. To estimate false discovery rates, a later analysis permuted the HLA or CMV assignments 20 times. In a later analysis, co-occurring TCRs were grouped with DBSCAN, and TCRdist sequence similarity was added when clustering was performed within HLA-allele-positive subsets. For co-occurrence clustering, repertoires with fewer than 30,000 or more than 120,000 public chains were excluded, along with roughly 5 repertoires with anomalous nucleotide sharing. Entries here come from immuneACCESS through TCRdb and include only in-frame sequences with V and J called. Some clones fail to appear in such tables; in the studies checked, an unresolved V gene covers under half of the shortfall, and the cause of the remainder is unknown. V and J calls and clone size are those listed in that table; D and trimming were worked out from the DNA. Present in this sample are over 150,000 clones, over 60% of which were seen just once. About 2.7% of the sample goes to the ten largest clones.

The CDR3 sequence holds 17 residues, the cysteine and phenylalanine included. The only DNA kept is the CDR3, 51 bases in frame from the first base. Taken from the germline V gene (reference sequence), the CDR1 and CDR2 loops are LNHDA and SQIVND. Clipping removes 0 bases from V and 5 bases from J, with 6 as the unmatched junction base count. Points on this clone: Its antigen specificity is not known. The input lacks base qualities; no much larger clone sits a single base away.

The chain links TRBV19 with TRBJ2-1; 11 middle bases align to TRBD1. This sequence originates from a woman aged 25 to 39 in good health and CMV-seronegative. The source material was PBMCs. The CDR3 region has the sequence CASSIDPWDRGNNEQFF. The DNA is as follows: TGTGCCAGTAGTATAGACCCCTGGGACAGGGGGAACAATGAGCAGTTCTTC.